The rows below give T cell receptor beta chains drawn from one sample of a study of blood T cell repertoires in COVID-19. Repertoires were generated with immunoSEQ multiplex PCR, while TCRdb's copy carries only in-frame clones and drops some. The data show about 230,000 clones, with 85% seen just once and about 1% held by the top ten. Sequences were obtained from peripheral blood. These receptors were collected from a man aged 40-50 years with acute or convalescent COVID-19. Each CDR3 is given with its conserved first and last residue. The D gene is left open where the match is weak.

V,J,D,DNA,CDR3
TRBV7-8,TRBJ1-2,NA,TGTGCCAGCAGCGAGGACAGAGCTTATGGCTACACCTTC,CASSEDRAYGYTF
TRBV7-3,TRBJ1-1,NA,TGTGCCAGCAGCTTATGGGGGGGCACTGAAGCTTTCTTT,CASSLWGGTEAFF
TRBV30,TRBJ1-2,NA,TGTGCCTGGAGGGGACATGTGGACTACACCTTC,CAWRGHVDYTF
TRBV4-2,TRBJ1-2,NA,TGTGCCAGCAGCCAAGCGATACAGGAGCCAAACTATGGCTACACCTTC,CASSQAIQEPNYGYTF
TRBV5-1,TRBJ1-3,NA,TGCGCCAGCAGATCGACATCTGGAAACACCATATATTTT,CASRSTSGNTIYF
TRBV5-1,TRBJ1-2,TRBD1,TGCGCCAGCAGCTTGGAAGACAGGGTTGGCTACACCTTC,CASSLEDRVGYTF
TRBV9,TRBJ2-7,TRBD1,TGTGCCAGCAGCGTACATGACAGGGGGGACGAGCAGTACTTC,CASSVHDRGDEQYF
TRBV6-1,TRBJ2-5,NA,TGTGCCAGCAGTGAGAAAGGGACTGGCGCGGCCCAGTACTTC,CASSEKGTGAAQYF
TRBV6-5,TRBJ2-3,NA,TGTGCCAGCAGTTATAGGGGGGGTCGTACAGATACGCAGTATTTT,CASSYRGGRTDTQYF
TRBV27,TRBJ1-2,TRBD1,TGTGCCAGCAGTTCCCACCGCGAGGGACAGGGTAGCTACACCTTC,CASSSHREGQGSYTF
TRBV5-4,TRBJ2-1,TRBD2,TGTGCCAGCAGCGCCCAGCGGGGCTACAATGAGCAGTTCTTC,CASSAQRGYNEQFF